The clone carrying this TCR beta chain was observed a handful of times. Its antigen is unidentified. Sorting with CD45RO/CCR7/CD25/CD127/CD95/CD27 yielded naive, central memory, regulatory and stem-like memory CD4+ cells. This specimen comes from a study of beta chain features in type 1 diabetes. Study-wide results and caveats: A possible short-template PCR bias applies equally to patients and controls. Among patients with Type 1 diabetes, TCRB CDR3s were moderately but significantly shorter in every one of the four CD4+ subsets. Insertion counts at VDJ junctions were lower in type 1 diabetes patients, who also showed more deletions there.

Reverse transcription of all isolated RNA meant that expressed TCRB transcripts were sequenced. This table comes from immunoSEQ multiplex PCR, and its TCRdb copy is limited to in-frame clones, with some not included. The data show over 700,000 clones, under 20% seen once. The receptor was isolated from a young woman in good health. The sequenced sample was naive CD4+ T cells from blood.

The CDR3 DNA sequence: TGTGCCAGCAGTTTTGGCACCGGGAATGGTGAAAAACTGTTTTTT. As protein: CASSFGTGNGEKLFF. The V call is TRBV27, the J call TRBJ1-4; D call uncertain. The CDR3 consists of 15 residues. The V gene's germline CDR1 is MNHEY and CDR2 SMNVEV (reference sequence). Trimming removed 3 bases from V and 7 bases from J, with 15 bases in between.